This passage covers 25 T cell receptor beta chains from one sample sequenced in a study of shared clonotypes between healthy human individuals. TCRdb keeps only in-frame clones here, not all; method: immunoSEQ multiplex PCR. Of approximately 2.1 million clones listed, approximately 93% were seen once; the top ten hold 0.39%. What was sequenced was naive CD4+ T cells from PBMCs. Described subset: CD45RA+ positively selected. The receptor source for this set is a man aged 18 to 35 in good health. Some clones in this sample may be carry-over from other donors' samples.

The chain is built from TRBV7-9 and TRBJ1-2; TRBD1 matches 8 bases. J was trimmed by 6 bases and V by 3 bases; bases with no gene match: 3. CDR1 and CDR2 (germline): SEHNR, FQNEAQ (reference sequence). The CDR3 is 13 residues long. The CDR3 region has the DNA TGTGCCAGCAGCTTCACAGGGGGTAATGGCTACACCTTC. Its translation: CASSFTGGNGYTF.

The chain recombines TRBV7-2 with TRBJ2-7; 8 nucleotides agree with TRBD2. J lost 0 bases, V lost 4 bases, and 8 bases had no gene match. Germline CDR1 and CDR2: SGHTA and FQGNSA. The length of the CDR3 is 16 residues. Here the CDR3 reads CASSSRLAGSSYEQYF. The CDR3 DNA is TGTGCCAGCAGCTCCAGATTAGCGGGAAGCTCCTACGAGCAGTACTTC.

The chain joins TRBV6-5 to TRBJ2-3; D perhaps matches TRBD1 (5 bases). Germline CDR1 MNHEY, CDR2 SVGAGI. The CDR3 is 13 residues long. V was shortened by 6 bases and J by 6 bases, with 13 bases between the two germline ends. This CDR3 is CASSPRQYDTQYF. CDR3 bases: TGTGCCAGCAGCCCCCGACAGTACGATACGCAGTATTTT.

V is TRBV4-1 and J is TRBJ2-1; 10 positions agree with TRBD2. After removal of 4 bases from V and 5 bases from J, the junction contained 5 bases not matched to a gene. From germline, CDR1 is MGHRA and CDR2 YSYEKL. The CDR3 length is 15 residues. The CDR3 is CASSPLAGPNNEQFF. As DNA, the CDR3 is TGCGCCAGCAGCCCACTAGCGGGGCCAAACAATGAGCAGTTCTTC.

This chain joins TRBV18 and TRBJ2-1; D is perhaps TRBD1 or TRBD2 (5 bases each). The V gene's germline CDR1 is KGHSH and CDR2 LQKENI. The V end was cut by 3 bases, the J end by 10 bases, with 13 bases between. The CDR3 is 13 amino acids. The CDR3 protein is CASSPIGTEEQFF. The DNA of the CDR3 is TGTGCCAGCTCACCGATCGGGACCGAGGAGCAGTTCTTC.

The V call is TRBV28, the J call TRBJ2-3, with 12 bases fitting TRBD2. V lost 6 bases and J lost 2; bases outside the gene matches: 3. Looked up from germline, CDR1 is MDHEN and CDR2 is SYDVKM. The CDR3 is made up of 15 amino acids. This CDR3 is CASSSSGRATDTQYF. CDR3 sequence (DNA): TGTGCCAGCAGCTCTAGCGGGAGGGCCACAGATACGCAGTATTTT.

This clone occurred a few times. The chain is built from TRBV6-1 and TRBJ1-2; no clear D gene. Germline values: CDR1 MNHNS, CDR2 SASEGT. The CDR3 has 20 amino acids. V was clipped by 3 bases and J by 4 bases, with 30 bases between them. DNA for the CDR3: TGTGCCAGCAGTGACCCTGGAAGATTACGAGAGGGAAAAATCGCCTATGGCTACACCTTC. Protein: CASSDPGRLREGKIAYGYTF.

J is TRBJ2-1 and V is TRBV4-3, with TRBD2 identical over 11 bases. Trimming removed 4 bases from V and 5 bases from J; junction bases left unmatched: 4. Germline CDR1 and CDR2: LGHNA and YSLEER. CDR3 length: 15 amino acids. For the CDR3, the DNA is TGCGCCAGCAGCCTCGGGACTAGCGGAGACAATGAGCAGTTCTTC. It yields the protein CASSLGTSGDNEQFF.

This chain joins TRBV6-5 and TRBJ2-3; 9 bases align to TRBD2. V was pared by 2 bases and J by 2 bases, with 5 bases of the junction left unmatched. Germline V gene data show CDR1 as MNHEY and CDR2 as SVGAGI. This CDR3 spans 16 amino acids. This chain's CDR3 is CASSYGASGTTDTQYF. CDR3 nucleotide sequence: TGTGCCAGCAGTTACGGGGCTAGCGGGACCACAGATACGCAGTATTTT.

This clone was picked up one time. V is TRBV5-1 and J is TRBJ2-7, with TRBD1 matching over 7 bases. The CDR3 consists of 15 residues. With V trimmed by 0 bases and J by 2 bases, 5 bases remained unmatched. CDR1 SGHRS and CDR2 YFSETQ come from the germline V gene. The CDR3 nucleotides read TGCGCCAGCAGCTTGGGACAGGGTACGCCCTACGAGCAGTACTTC. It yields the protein CASSLGQGTPYEQYF.

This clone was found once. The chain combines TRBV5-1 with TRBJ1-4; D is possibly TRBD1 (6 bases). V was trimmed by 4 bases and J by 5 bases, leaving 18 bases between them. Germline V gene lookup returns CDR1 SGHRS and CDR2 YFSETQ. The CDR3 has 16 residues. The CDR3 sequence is CASSVTSGGPNEKLFF. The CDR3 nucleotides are TGCGCCAGCAGCGTTACATCGGGGGGCCCGAATGAAAAACTGTTTTTT. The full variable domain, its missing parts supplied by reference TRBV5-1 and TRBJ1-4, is KAGVTQTPRYLIKTRGQQVTLSCSPISGHRSVSWYQQTPGQGLQFLFEYFSETQRNKGNFPGRFSGRQFSNSRSEMNVSTLELGDSALYLCASSVTSGGPNEKLFFGSGTQLSVL.

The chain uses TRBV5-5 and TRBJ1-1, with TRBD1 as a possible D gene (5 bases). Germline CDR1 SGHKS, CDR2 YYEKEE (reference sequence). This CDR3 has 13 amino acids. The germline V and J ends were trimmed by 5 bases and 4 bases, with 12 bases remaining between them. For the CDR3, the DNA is TGTGCCAGCAGTTATTACGGGGGCACTGAAGCTTTCTTT. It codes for CASSYYGGTEAFF.

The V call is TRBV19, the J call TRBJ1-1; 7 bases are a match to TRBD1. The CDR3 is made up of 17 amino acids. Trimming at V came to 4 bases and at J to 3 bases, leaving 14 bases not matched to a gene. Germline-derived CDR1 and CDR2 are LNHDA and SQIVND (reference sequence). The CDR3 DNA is TGTGCCAGTAGTAAAGGGAGATACAGGGGTGGGGACACTGAAGCTTTCTTT. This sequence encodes CASSKGRYRGGDTEAFF.

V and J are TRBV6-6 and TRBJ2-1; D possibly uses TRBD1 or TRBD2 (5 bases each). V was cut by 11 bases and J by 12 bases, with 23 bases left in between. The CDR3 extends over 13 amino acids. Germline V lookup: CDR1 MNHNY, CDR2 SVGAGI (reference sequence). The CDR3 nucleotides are TGTGCCTCGTGGGGGACCGTTCCTCTTGGGCAGTTCTTC. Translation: CASWGTVPLGQFF.

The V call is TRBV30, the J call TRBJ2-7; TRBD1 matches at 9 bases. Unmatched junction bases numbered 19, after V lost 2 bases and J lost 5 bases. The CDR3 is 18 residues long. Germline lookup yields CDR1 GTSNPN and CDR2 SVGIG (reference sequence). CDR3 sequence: CAWSLDTFPGQGVDEQYF. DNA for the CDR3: TGTGCCTGGAGTCTCGACACTTTTCCGGGACAGGGCGTCGACGAGCAGTACTTC.

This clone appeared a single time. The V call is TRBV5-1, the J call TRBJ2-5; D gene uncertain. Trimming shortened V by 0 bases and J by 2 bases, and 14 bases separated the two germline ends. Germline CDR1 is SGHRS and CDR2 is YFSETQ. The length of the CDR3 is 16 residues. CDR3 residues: CASSLGFSGVQETQYF. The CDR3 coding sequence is TGCGCCAGCAGCTTGGGGTTCTCCGGCGTGCAAGAGACCCAGTACTTC.

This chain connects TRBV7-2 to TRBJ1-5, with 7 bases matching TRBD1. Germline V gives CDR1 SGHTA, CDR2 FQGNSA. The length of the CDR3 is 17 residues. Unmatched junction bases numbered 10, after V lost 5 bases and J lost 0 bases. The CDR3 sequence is CASSLGQAYYSNQPQHF. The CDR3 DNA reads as TGTGCCAGCAGCCTAGGACAGGCGTACTATAGCAATCAGCCCCAGCATTTT.

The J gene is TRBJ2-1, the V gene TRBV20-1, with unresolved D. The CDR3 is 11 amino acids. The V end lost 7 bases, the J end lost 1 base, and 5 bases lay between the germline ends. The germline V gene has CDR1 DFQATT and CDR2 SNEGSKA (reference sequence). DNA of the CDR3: TGCAGTGGGGAATCCTACAATGAGCAGTTCTTC. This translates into CSGESYNEQFF.

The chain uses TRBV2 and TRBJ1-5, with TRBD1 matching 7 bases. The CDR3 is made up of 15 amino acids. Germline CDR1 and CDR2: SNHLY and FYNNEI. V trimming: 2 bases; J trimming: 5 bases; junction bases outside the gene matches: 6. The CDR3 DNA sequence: TGTGCCAGCAGTGAACTAAAGGGGGCCTATCAGCCCCAGCATTTT. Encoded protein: CASSELKGAYQPQHF.

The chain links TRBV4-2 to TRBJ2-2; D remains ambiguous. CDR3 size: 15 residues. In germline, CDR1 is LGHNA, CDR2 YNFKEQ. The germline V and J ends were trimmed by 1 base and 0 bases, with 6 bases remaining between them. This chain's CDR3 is CASSQGRPNTGELFF. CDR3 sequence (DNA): TGTGCCAGCAGCCAAGGTCGGCCGAACACCGGGGAGCTGTTTTTT.

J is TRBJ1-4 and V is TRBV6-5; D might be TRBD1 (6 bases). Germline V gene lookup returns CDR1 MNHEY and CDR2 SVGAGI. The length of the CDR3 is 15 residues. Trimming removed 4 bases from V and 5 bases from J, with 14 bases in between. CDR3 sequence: CASSSPGGGNEKLFF. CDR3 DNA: TGTGCCAGCAGTTCCCCGGGGGGCGGAAATGAAAAACTGTTTTTT.

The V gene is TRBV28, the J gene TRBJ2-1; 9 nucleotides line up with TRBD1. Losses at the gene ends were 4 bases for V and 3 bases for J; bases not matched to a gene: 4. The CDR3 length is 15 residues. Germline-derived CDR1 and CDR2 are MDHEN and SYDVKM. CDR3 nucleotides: TGTGCCAGCAGTTCTGGACAGGGGTTCTACAATGAGCAGTTCTTC. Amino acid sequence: CASSSGQGFYNEQFF.

For the CDR3, the DNA is TGTGCCAGCAGTCCCTCGACAGGCCCCAATCAGCCCCAGCATTTT. As protein: CASSPSTGPNQPQHF. This sequence joins TRBV6-1 and TRBJ1-5; tentatively, D is TRBD1 (6 bases). Germline loops: CDR1 MNHNS, CDR2 SASEGT. The CDR3 covers 15 residues. Trimming took off 5 bases at V and 3 bases at J, with 14 bases between the two ends.

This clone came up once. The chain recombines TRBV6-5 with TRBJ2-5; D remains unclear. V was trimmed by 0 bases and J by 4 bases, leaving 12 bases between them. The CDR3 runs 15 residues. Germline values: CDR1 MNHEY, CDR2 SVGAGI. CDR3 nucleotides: TGTGCCAGCAGTTACTCGAACCTACCCCGAGAGACCCAGTACTTC. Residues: CASSYSNLPRETQYF.

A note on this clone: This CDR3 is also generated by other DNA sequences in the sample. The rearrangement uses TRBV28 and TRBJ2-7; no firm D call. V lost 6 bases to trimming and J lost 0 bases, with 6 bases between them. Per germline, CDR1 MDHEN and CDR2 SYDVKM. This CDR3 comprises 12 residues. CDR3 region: CASRTGSYEQYF. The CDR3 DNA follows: TGTGCCAGCAGGACTGGCTCCTACGAGCAGTACTTC.